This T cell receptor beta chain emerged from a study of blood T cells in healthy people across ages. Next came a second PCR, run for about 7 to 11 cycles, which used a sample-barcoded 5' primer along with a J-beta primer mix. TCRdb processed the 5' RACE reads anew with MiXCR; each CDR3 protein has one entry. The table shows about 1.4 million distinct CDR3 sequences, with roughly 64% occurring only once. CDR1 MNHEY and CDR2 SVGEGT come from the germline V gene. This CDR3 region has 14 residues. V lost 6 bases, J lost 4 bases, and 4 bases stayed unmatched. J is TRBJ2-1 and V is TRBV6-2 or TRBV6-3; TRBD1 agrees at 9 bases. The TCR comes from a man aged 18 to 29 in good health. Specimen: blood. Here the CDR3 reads CASSPTGGYNEQFF. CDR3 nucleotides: TGTGCCAGCAGCCCGACAGGGGGGTACAATGAGCAGTTCTTC.